This T cell receptor beta chain was sequenced during a study of T cells expressing NK-cell markers. Overall study: Cells sorted as CD3+CD56+NKG2C+, CD3+CD56+NKG2C- and CD3+CD56-NKG2C+ T cells supplied the TCR beta repertoires. Among the eight sequenced donors, seven tested HCMV-seropositive and one tested seronegative.

Reprocessing the 5' RACE reads, TCRdb reports a single entry for every CDR3 protein and omits DNA. The sample data list approximately 420,000 distinct CDR3 sequences. A remark on this clonotype: Its antigen remains unidentified.

This CDR3 has 15 amino acids. Overall study results and limits: In a group of 5 or 6 donors, dominant NKG2C+ clonotypes represented roughly 1.0-8% of CD8+ T cells.

The rearrangement joins TRBV12-3 or TRBV12-4 to TRBJ1-5; TCRdb's D gene call, TRBD1, goes unchecked for lack of DNA. Material: blood T cells: a sorted CD56 or NKG2C T cell subset, CD4+ or CD8+ T cells, or bulk PBMC T cells (not recorded which). The source is a woman between 50 and 59 years old in good health. The CDR3 loop is CASRPPGQGFQPQHF.